This is a list of T cell receptor beta chains from one sample in a study of cytomegalovirus exposure and HLA in healthy donors. The data were produced by immunoSEQ multiplex PCR, yet TCRdb's version contains in-frame clones alone and is incomplete. The repertoire holds around 97,000 clones, with more than 65% as singletons. Sequenced sample: PBMCs. The receptors stem from a woman younger than 35 in good health and CMV-seropositive. The CDR3 runs from the conserved cysteine through the conserved F or W. D genes are given only for firm matches. Clone size appears in some rows only: once, few, many, or a class for an expanded clone.

TRBV6-1,.,TRBJ2-7,.,TGTGCCAGCAGGGCACAGGTTTCCCACTACGAGCAGTACTTC,CASRAQVSHYEQYF
TRBV5-6,.,TRBJ1-5,.,TGTGCCAGCAGCCGCAGGGTCCCCGTGTGGCCCCAGCATTTT,CASSRRVPVWPQHF
TRBV7-2,.,TRBJ2-1,TRBD2,TGTGCCAGCAGACCCACGGGACTAGCTCATGGGGGGGGAAATGAGCAGTTCTTC,CASRPTGLAHGGGNEQFF
TRBV5-1,.,TRBJ1-2,.,TGCGCCAGCAGCTTGGTAGTTGATCGGGGGGACAACTATGGCTACACCTTC,CASSLVVDRGDNYGYTF
TRBV30,few,TRBJ1-2,.,TGTGCCTGGGCCCCGGGAGACAGCTATGGCTACACCTTC,CAWAPGDSYGYTF
TRBV6-5,few,TRBJ2-3,.,TGTGCCAGCACCACACGAGCGGGCCTCCAACTTACGCAGTATTTT,CASTTRAGLQLTQYF
TRBV7-9,.,TRBJ1-4,TRBD1,TGTGCCAGCAGCTGGACAGGGTTAGACGAAAAACTGTTTTTT,CASSWTGLDEKLFF
TRBV7-9,.,TRBJ2-1,.,TGTGCCAGCAGCTTAGCGTGGAGGGACAATGAGCAGTTCTTC,CASSLAWRDNEQFF
TRBV6-5,.,TRBJ1-1,TRBD1,TGTGCCAGCAGGAGGGACAGCCTCGTCACTGAAGCTTTCTTT,CASRRDSLVTEAFF
TRBV15,once,TRBJ1-5,.,TGTGCCACCAGCAGAGATCCCCCCATGGCGGGACAGCCCCAGCATTTT,CATSRDPPMAGQPQHF
TRBV5-6,.,TRBJ1-1,.,TGTGCCAGCAGCCTCGATCCCGGACAGCGGACTGAAGCTTTCTTT,CASSLDPGQRTEAFF
TRBV9,few,TRBJ2-1,.,TGTGCCAGCAGCGCGGACATGCGGGGAGGTGAGTTCTTC,CASSADMRGGEFF
TRBV6-5,once,TRBJ2-1,TRBD1,TGTGCCAGCAGTCGGACAGGCCCCTACAATGAGCAGTTCTTC,CASSRTGPYNEQFF
TRBV28,.,TRBJ1-1,TRBD1,TGTGCCAGCAGTTCTGGGACAGGGGGCTCTGTGAAAACTGAAGCTTTCTTT,CASSSGTGGSVKTEAFF
TRBV6-1,.,TRBJ2-2,.,TGTGCCACCCAGGGATGGAGCGGGGAGCTGTTTTTT,CATQGWSGELFF
TRBV7-9,.,TRBJ2-5,.,TGTGCCAGCAGCTCCGGAGGTGAACAGTTACAAGAGACCCAGTACTTC,CASSSGGEQLQETQYF
TRBV6-5,.,TRBJ2-7,TRBD2,TGTGCCAGCAGTCGACTAGCGGGAGACGAGCAGTACTTC,CASSRLAGDEQYF
TRBV4-2,.,TRBJ2-7,.,TGTGCCAGCAGCCGAACTCCGGGATCAGGGGTCTACGAGCAGTACTTC,CASSRTPGSGVYEQYF
TRBV6-4,.,TRBJ2-2,TRBD1,TGTGCCAGCAGTGCTGACAGGGGTGCCGGGGAGCTGTTTTTT,CASSADRGAGELFF
TRBV30,.,TRBJ2-3,.,TGTGCCTGGAGTCCTTCCCCGACAGTCACAGATACGCAGTATTTT,CAWSPSPTVTDTQYF
TRBV19,.,TRBJ1-5,.,TGTGCCAGTAGTCTCATTCGTGGAGGGGTTAATCAGCCCCAGCATTTT,CASSLIRGGVNQPQHF
TRBV7-9,.,TRBJ1-5,.,TGTGCCAGCAGCTTAGCTGGTTCAGTTAATCAGCCCCAGCATTTT,CASSLAGSVNQPQHF
TRBV29-1,.,TRBJ1-1,.,TGCAGCGGAACCTATCGGAACACTGAAGCTTTCTTT,CSGTYRNTEAFF
TRBV6-1,.,TRBJ2-1,TRBD2,TGTGCCAGCAGCGTAGCGGGAGGAGGTGTCAATGAGCAGTTCTTC,CASSVAGGGVNEQFF
TRBV5-6,.,TRBJ2-1,.,TGTGCCAGCAGCCCCTCACTTCTATTTAATGAGCAGTTCTTC,CASSPSLLFNEQFF
TRBV21-1,.,TRBJ2-5,.,TGTGCCAGCAGCAAATTGGGCAGACGGGAGACCCAGTACTTC,CASSKLGRRETQYF
TRBV28,.,TRBJ1-4,.,TGTGCCAGCGGCTGGGGGGGCGTGAGCGAAAAACTGTTTTTT,CASGWGGVSEKLFF
TRBV4-3,.,TRBJ2-1,.,TGCGCCAGCAGCCCGCAGGGGGGTTTTGGCAATGAGCAGTTCTTC,CASSPQGGFGNEQFF